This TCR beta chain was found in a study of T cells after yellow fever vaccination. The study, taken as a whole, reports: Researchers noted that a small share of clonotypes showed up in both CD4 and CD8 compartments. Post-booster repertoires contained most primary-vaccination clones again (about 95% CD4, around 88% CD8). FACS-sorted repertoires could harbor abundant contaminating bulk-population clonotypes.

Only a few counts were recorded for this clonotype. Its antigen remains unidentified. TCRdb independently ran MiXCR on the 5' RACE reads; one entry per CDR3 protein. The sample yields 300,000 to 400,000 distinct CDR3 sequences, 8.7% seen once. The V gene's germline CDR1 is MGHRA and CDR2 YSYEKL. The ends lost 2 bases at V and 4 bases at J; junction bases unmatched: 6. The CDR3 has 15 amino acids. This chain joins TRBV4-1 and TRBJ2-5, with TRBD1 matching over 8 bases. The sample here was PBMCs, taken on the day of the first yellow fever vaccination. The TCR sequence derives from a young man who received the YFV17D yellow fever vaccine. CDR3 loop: CASSQITGGLETQYF. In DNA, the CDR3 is TGCGCCAGCAGCCAAATTACAGGGGGTCTAGAGACCCAGTACTTC.